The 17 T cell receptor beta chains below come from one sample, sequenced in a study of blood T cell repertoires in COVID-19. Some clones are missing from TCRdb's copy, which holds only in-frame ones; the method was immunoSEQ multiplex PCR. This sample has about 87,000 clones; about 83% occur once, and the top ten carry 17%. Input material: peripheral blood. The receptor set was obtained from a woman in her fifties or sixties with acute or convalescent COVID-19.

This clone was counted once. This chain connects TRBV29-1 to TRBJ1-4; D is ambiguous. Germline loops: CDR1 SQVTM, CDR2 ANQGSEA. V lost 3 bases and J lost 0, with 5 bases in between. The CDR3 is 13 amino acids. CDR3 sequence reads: CSVESATNEKLFF. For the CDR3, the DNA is TGCAGCGTTGAGTCGGCAACTAATGAAAAACTGTTTTTT. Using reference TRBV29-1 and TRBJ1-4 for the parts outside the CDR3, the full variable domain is SAVISQKPSRDICQRGTSLTIQCQVDSQVTMMFWYRQQPGQSLTLIATANQGSEATYESGFVIDKFPISRPNLTFSTLTVSNMSPEDSSIYLCSVESATNEKLFFGSGTQLSVL.

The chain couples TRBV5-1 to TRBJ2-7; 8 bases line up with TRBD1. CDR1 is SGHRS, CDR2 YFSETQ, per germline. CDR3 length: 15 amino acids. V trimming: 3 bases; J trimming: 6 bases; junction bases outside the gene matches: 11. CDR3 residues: CASSSTTGVLGEQYF. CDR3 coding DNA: TGCGCCAGCAGCTCGACGACAGGGGTATTGGGCGAGCAGTACTTC.

The CDR3 bases are TGTGCCACCAGTGACCCCCGGGGTGGCACAGATACGCAGTATTTT. It encodes CATSDPRGGTDTQYF. V gene TRBV24-1 combines with J gene TRBJ2-3, with D maybe TRBD2 (5 bases). Looked up from germline, CDR1 is KGHDR and CDR2 is SFDVKD. The CDR3 is made up of 15 amino acids. Trimming removed 4 bases at V and 1 base at J, with 11 bases between.

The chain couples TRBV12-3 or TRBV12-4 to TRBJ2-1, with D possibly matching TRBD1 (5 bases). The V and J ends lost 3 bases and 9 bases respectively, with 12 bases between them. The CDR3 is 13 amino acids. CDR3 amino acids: CASSFGRVGEQFF. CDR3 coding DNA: TGTGCCAGCAGTTTTGGCAGGGTGGGTGAGCAGTTCTTC.

In DNA, the CDR3 is TGCGCCAGCAGGGGAGACAATGAGCAGTTCTTC. This translates into CASRGDNEQFF. The chain couples TRBV5-1 to TRBJ2-1, with a weak D call TRBD2 (5 bases). The CDR3 totals 11 residues. V dropped 5 bases and J dropped 5 bases, with 5 bases sitting between them. Germline V gene lookup returns CDR1 SGHRS and CDR2 YFSETQ.

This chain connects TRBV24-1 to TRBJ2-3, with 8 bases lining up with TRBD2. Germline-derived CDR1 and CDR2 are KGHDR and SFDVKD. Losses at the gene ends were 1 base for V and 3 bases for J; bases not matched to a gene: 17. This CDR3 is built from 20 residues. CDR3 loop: CATSDLRPLGDSGTTDTQYF. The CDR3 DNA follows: TGTGCCACCAGTGATTTACGACCCCTGGGAGATAGCGGGACGACAGATACGCAGTATTTT.

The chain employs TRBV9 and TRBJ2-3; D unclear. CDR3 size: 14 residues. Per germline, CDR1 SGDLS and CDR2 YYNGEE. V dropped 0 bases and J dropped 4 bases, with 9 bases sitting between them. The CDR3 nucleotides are TGTGCCAGCAGCGTAGATCAGTTTCCAGATACGCAGTATTTT. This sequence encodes CASSVDQFPDTQYF.

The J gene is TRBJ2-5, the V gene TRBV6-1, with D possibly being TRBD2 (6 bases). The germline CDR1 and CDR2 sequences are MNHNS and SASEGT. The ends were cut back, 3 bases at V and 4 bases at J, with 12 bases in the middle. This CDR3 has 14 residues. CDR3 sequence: CASSEGLFGETQYF. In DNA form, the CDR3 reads TGTGCCAGCAGTGAGGGACTTTTCGGAGAGACCCAGTACTTC.

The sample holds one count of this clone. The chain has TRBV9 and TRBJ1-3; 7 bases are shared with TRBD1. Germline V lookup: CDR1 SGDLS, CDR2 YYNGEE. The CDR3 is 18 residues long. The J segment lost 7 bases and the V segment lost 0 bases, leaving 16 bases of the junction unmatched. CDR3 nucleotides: TGTGCCAGCAGCGTAGCTGCTGGCAGGGGGTCAGGAGGGAACACCATATATTTT. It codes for CASSVAAGRGSGGNTIYF.

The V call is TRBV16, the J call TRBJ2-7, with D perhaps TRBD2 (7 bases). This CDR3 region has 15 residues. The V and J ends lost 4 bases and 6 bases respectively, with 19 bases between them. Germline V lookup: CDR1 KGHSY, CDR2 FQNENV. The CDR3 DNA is TGTGCCAGCAGCCCCCACCCAGGGGAGGGTCGCGAGCAGTACTTC. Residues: CASSPHPGEGREQYF.

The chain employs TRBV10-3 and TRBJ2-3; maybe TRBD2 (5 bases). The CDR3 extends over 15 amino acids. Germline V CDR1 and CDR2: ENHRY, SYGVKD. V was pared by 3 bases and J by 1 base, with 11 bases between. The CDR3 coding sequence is TGTGCCATCAGTGAAGGAGGATATCGCACAGATACGCAGTATTTT. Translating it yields CAISEGGYRTDTQYF.

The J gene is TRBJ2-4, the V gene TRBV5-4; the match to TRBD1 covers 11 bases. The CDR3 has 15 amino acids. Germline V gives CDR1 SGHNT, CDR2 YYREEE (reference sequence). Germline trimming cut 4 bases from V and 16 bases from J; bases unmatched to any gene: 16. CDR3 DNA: TGTGCCAGCAGCCCGGGACAGGGGGATTACAGGGAGCTTTACTTC. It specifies CASSPGQGDYRELYF. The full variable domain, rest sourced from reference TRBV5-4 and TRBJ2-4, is ETGVTQSPTHLIKTRGQQVTLRCSSQSGHNTVSWYQQALGQGPQFIFQYYREEENGRGNFPPRFSGLQFPNYSSELNVNALELDDSALYLCASSPGQGDYRELYFGAGTRLSVL.

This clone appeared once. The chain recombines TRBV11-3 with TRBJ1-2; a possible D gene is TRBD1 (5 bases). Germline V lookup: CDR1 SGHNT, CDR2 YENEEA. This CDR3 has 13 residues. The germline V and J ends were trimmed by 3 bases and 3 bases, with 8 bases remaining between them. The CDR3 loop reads CASSLQGDYGYTF. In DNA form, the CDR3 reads TGTGCCAGCAGCTTGCAAGGGGACTATGGCTACACCTTC.

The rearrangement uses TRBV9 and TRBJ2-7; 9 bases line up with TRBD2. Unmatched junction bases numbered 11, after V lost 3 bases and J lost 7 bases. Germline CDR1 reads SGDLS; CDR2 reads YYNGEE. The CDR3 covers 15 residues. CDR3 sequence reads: CASSEGLAIAREQYF. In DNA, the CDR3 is TGTGCCAGCAGCGAAGGACTAGCGATAGCGAGAGAGCAGTACTTC.

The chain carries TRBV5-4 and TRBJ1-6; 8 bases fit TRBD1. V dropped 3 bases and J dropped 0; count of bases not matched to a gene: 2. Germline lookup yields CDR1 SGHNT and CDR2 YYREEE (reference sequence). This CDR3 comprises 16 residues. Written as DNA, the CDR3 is TGTGCCAGCAGCTGGACAGGGAGCTCCTATAATTCACCCCTCCACTTT. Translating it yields CASSWTGSSYNSPLHF. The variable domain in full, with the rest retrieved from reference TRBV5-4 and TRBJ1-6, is ETGVTQSPTHLIKTRGQQVTLRCSSQSGHNTVSWYQQALGQGPQFIFQYYREEENGRGNFPPRFSGLQFPNYSSELNVNALELDDSALYLCASSWTGSSYNSPLHFGNGTRLTVT.

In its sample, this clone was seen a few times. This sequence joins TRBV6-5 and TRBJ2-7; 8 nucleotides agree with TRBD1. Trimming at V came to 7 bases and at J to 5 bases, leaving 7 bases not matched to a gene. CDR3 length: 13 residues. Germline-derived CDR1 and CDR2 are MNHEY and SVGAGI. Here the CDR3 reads CASTPDREHEQYF. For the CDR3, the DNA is TGTGCCAGCACCCCGGACAGGGAACACGAGCAGTACTTC.

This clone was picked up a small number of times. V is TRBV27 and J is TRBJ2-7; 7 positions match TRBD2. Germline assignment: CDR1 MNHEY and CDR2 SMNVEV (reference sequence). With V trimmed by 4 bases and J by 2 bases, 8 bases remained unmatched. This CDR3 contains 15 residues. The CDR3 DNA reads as TGTGCCAGCAGTTCGCCACTGGGGGGGGCCTACGAGCAGTACTTC. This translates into CASSSPLGGAYEQYF.